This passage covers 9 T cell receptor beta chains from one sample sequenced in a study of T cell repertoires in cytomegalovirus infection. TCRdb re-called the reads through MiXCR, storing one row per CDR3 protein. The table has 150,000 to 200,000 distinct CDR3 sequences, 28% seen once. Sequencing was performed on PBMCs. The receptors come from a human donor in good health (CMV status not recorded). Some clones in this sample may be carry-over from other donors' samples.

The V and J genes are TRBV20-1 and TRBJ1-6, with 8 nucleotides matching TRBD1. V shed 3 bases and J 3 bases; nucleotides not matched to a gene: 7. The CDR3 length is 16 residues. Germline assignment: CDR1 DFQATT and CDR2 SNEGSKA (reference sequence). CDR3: CSASAGQGNYNSPLHF. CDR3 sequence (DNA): TGCAGTGCTAGTGCAGGACAGGGAAACTATAATTCACCCCTCCACTTT.

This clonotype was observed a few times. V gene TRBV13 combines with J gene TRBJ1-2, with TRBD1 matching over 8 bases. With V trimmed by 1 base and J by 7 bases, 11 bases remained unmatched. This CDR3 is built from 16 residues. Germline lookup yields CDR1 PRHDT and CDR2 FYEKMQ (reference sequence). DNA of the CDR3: TGTGCCAGCAGCTTAGAGTGGCAGGGGGCAACTCGTGGCTACACCTTC. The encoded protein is CASSLEWQGATRGYTF. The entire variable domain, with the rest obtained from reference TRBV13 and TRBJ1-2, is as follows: AAGVIQSPRHLIKEKRETATLKCYPIPRHDTVYWYQQGPGQDPQFLISFYEKMQSDKGSIPDRFSAQQFSDYHSELNMSSLELGDSALYFCASSLEWQGATRGYTFGSGTRLTVV.

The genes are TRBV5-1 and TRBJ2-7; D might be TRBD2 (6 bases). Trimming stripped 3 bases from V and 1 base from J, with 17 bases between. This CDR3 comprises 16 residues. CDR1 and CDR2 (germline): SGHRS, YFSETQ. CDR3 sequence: CASSSIGGRRSYEQYF. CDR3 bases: TGCGCCAGCAGCTCCATCGGGGGACGGAGATCCTACGAGCAGTACTTC.

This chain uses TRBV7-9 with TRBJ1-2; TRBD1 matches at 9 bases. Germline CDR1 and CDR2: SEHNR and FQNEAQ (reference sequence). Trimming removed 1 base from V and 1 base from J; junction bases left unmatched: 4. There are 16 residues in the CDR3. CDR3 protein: CASSLGGQGSNYGYTF. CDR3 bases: TGTGCCAGCAGCTTAGGGGGACAGGGAAGTAACTATGGCTACACCTTC.

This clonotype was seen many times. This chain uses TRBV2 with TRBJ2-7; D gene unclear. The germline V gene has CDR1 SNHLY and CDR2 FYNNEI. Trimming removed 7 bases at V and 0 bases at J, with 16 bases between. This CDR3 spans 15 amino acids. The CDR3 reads CASNLPGRSSYEQYF. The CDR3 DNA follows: TGTGCCAGCAACCTTCCGGGCCGCAGCTCCTACGAGCAGTACTTC.

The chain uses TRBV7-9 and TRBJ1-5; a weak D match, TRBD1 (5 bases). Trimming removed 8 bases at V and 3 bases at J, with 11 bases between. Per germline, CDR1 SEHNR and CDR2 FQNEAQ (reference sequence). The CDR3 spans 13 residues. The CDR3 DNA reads TGTGCCAGCCGCCGGGGGGACAATCAGCCCCAGCATTTT. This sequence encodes CASRRGDNQPQHF.

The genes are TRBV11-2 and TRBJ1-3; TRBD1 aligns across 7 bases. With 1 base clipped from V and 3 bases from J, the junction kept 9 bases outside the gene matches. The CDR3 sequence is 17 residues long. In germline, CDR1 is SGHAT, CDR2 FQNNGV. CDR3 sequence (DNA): TGTGCCAGCAGCTTAGGGAGGAAAAGGGACAGTGGAAACACCATATATTTT. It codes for CASSLGRKRDSGNTIYF. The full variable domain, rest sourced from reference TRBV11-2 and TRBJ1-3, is EAGVAQSPRYKIIEKRQSVAFWCNPISGHATLYWYQQILGQGPKLLIQFQNNGVVDDSQLPKDRFSAERLKGVDSTLKIQPAKLEDSAVYLCASSLGRKRDSGNTIYFGEGSWLTVV.

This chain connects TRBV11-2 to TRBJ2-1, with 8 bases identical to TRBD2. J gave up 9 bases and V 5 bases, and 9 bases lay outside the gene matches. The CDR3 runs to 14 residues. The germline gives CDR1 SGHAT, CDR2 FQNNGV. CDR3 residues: CASSTSAGEGEQFF. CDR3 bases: TGTGCCAGCAGCACATCAGCGGGGGAGGGTGAGCAGTTCTTC.

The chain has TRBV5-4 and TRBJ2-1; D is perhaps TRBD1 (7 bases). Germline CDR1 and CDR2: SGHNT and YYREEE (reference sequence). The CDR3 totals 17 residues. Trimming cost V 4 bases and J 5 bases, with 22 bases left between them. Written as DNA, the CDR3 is TGTGCCAGCAGCCGAGGCAGGGGGGCAGGGAAGGACAATGAGCAGTTCTTC. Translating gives CASSRGRGAGKDNEQFF.